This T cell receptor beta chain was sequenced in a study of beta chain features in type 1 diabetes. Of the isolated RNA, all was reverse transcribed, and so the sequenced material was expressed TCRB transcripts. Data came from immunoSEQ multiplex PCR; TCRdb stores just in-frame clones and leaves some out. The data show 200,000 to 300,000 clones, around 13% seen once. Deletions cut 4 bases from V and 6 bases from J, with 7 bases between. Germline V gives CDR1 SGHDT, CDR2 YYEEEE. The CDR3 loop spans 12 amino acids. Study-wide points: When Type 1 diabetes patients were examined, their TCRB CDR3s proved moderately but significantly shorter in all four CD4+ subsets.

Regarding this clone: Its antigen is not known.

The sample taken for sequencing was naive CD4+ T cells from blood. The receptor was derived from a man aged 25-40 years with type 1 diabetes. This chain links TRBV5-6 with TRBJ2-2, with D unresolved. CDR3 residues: CASSPRAGELFF. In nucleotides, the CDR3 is TGTGCCAGCAGCCCCCGCGCCGGGGAGCTGTTTTTT.